Shown below are 8 T cell receptor beta chains from a single sample sequenced in a study of cytotoxic CD8 clonotypes in ibrutinib-treated CLL. Here immunoSEQ multiplex PCR was the method, and the copy in TCRdb shows in-frame clones only, minus some. The sample yields approximately 190,000 clones, 79% seen once. The material was PBMCs, obtained after 12 months of ibrutinib treatment. The receptors come from a human donor with chronic lymphocytic leukemia.

The chain recombines TRBV5-1 with TRBJ2-3; 12 bases match TRBD1. With V trimmed by 3 bases and J by 2 bases, 4 bases remained unmatched. The V gene's germline CDR1 is SGHRS and CDR2 YFSETQ. The CDR3 loop spans 16 amino acids. CDR3 sequence reads: CASSSPGQGATDTQYF. In nucleotides, the CDR3 is TGCGCCAGCAGCTCCCCGGGACAGGGGGCCACAGATACGCAGTATTTT.

The chain has TRBV5-1 and TRBJ1-4, with TRBD1 matching 7 bases. The CDR3 sequence is 15 residues long. The junction had 6 bases not matched to a gene; V was cut back by 4 bases and J by 3 bases. Germline CDR1 is SGHRS and CDR2 is YFSETQ. CDR3 nucleotide sequence: TGCGCCAGCAGCGCCCGACAGGGCGCTAATGAAAAACTGTTTTTT. Its translation is CASSARQGANEKLFF.

The genes are TRBV19 and TRBJ2-3; maybe TRBD1 (6 bases). The CDR3 sequence is 15 residues long. V was clipped by 1 base and J by 5 bases, with 13 bases between them. From germline, CDR1 is LNHDA and CDR2 SQIVND (reference sequence). The CDR3 sequence is CASSIGQGHGDTQYF. The CDR3 region has the DNA TGTGCCAGTAGTATAGGGCAGGGGCATGGAGATACGCAGTATTTT. The full variable domain, in which reference TRBV19 and TRBJ2-3 provide the parts outside the CDR3, is DGGITQSPKYLFRKEGQNVTLSCEQNLNHDAMYWYRQDPGQGLRLIYYSQIVNDFQKGDIAEGYSVSREKKESFPLTVTSAQKNPTAFYLCASSIGQGHGDTQYFGPGTRLTVL.

V and J are TRBV7-6 and TRBJ2-5, with D maybe TRBD2 (5 bases). This CDR3 has 14 amino acids. Trimming pared 4 bases from V and 5 bases from J, leaving 14 bases between. Looked up from germline, CDR1 is SGHVS and CDR2 is FNYEAQ. The CDR3 sequence: CASSSYSRGETQYF. The CDR3 nucleotides are TGTGCCAGCAGCTCGTACAGCCGAGGGGAGACCCAGTACTTC.

This clone was found a few times. V usage is TRBV9 and J usage is TRBJ2-7; no clear D gene. The V and J ends lost 5 bases and 5 bases respectively, with 8 bases between them. Germline V gives CDR1 SGDLS, CDR2 YYNGEE. The CDR3 sequence is 11 residues long. This chain's CDR3 is CASSQGHEQYF. CDR3 nucleotides: TGTGCCAGCAGTCAAGGCCACGAGCAGTACTTC.

The chain has TRBV4-1 and TRBJ1-1; D remains ambiguous. V was pared by 4 bases and J by 5 bases, with 11 bases between. This CDR3 has 13 amino acids. Per the germline V gene, CDR1 is MGHRA and CDR2 is YSYEKL. For the CDR3, the DNA is TGCGCCAGCAGCCCCCCTCCGGGGACTGAAGCTTTCTTT. Amino acid sequence: CASSPPPGTEAFF.

The gene calls are TRBV5-1 and TRBJ2-2; D is unclear. V lost 0 bases to trimming and J lost 0 bases, with 6 bases between them. CDR1 SGHRS and CDR2 YFSETQ come from the germline V gene. The CDR3 contains 15 residues. This chain's CDR3 is CASSLASTNTGELFF. DNA of the CDR3: TGCGCCAGCAGCTTGGCCTCAACGAACACCGGGGAGCTGTTTTTT. Variable domain in full (rest from reference TRBV5-1 and TRBJ2-2): KAGVTQTPRYLIKTRGQQVTLSCSPISGHRSVSWYQQTPGQGLQFLFEYFSETQRNKGNFPGRFSGRQFSNSRSEMNVSTLELGDSALYLCASSLASTNTGELFFGEGSRLTVL.

Here the CDR3 reads CASSGGVAGELFF. The CDR3, as DNA: TGCGCCAGCAGTGGTGGGGTGGCCGGGGAGCTGTTTTTT. The chain recombines TRBV10-1 with TRBJ2-2; D unclear. The CDR3 is 13 residues long. The ends were cut back, 4 bases at V and 6 bases at J, with 9 bases in the middle. Looked up from germline, CDR1 is WNHNN and CDR2 is SYGVQD (reference sequence).